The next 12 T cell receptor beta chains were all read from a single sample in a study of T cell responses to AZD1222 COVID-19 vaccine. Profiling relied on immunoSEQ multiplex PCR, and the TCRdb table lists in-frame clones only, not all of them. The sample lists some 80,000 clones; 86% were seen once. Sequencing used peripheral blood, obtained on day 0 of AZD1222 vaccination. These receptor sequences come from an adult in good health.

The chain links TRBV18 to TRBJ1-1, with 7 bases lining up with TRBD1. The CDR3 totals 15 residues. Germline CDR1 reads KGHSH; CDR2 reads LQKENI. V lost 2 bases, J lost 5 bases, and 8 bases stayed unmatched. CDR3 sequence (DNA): TGTGCCAGCTCACCATTAGAGGGGGCATATACTGAAGCTTTCTTT. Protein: CASSPLEGAYTEAFF.

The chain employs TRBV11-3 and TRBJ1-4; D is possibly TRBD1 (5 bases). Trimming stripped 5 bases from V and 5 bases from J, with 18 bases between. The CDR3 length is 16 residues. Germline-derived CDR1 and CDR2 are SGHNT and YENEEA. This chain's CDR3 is CASSLSPRRGNEKLFF. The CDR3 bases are TGTGCCAGCAGCCTAAGTCCCCGTCGGGGGAATGAAAAACTGTTTTTT.

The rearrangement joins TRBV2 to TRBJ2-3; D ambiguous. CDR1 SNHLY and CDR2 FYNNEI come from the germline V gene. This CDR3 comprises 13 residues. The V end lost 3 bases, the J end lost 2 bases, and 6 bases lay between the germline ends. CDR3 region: CASSEENTDTQYF. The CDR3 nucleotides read TGTGCCAGCAGTGAGGAAAACACAGATACGCAGTATTTT.

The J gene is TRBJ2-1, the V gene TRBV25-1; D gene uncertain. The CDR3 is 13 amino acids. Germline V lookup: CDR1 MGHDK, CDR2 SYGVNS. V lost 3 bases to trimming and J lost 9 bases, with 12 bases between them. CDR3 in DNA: TGTGCCAGCAGTGAGGGATACGATACTGAGCAGTTCTTC. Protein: CASSEGYDTEQFF.

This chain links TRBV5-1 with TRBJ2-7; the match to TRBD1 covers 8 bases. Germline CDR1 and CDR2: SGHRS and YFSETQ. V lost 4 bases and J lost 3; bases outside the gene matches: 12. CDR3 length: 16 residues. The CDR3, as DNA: TGCGCCAGCAGCCCCCGGACAGGGCTTTCTTTCTACGAGCAGTACTTC. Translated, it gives CASSPRTGLSFYEQYF. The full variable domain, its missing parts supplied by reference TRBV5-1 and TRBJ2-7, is KAGVTQTPRYLIKTRGQQVTLSCSPISGHRSVSWYQQTPGQGLQFLFEYFSETQRNKGNFPGRFSGRQFSNSRSEMNVSTLELGDSALYLCASSPRTGLSFYEQYFGPGTRLTVT.

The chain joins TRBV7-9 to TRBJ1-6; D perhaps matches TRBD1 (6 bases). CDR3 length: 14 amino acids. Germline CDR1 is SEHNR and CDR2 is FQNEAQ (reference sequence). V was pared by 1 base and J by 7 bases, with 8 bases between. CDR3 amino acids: CASSLEQGNSPLHF. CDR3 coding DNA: TGTGCCAGCAGCTTAGAACAGGGAAATTCACCCCTCCACTTT.

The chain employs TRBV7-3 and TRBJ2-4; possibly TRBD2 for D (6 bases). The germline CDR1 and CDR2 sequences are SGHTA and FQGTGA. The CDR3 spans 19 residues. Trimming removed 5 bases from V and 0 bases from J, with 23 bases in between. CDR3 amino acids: CASSPLRPTSLGAKNIQYF. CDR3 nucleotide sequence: TGTGCCAGCAGCCCACTCCGGCCCACTAGCTTAGGAGCCAAAAACATTCAGTACTTC.

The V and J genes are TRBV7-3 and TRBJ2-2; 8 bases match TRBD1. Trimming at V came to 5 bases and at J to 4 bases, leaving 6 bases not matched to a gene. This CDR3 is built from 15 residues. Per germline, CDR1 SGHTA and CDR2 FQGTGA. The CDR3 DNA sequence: TGTGCCAGCAGCCAAAGGACAGGGAGCACCGGGGAGCTGTTTTTT. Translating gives CASSQRTGSTGELFF.

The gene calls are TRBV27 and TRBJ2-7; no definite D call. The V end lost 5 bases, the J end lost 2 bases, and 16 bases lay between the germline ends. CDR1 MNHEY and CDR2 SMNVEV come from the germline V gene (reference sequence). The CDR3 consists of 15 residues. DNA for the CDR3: TGTGCCAGCAGTAAAACAACCGGGCCCACCTACGAGCAGTACTTC. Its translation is CASSKTTGPTYEQYF.

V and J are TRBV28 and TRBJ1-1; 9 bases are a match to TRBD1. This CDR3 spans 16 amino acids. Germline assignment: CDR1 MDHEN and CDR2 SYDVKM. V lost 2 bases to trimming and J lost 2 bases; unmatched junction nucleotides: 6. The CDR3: CASSLKSGQGNTEAFF. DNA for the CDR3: TGTGCCAGCAGTTTAAAATCGGGACAGGGAAACACTGAAGCTTTCTTT. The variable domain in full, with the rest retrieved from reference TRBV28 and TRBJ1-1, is DVKVTQSSRYLVKRTGEKVFLECVQDMDHENMFWYRQDPGLGLRLIYFSYDVKMKEKGDIPEGYSVSREKKERFSLILESASTNQTSMYLCASSLKSGQGNTEAFFGQGTRLTVV.

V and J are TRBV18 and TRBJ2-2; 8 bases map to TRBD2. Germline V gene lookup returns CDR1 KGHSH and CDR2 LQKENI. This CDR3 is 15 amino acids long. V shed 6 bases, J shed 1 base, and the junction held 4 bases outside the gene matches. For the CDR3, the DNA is TGTGCCAGCTCGCCTACTAGCGGGAACACCGGGGAGCTGTTTTTT. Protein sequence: CASSPTSGNTGELFF.

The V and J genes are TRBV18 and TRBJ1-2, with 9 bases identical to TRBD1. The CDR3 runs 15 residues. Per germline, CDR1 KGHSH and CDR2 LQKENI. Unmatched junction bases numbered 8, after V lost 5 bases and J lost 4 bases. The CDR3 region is CASSSLDRGFYGYTF. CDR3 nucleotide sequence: TGTGCCAGCTCATCCTTGGACAGGGGTTTCTATGGCTACACCTTC.